This T cell receptor beta chain is drawn from a study of T cells in Graves' hyperthyroidism and ophthalmopathy. Findings and caveats of the study: Ophthalmopathy was separated from stable hyperthyroidism by a 13 V-J model.

Disease duration was under 3 months in the ophthalmopathy patients, who also had a Clinical Activity Score of at least 3 and a NOSPECS grade of at least 4. Uncontrolled infections, other autoimmune diseases, pregnancy or lactation led to exclusion of patients. Amplification yielded TCR beta CDR3 regions, with RNA transcripts as the source. The HTBI primer set served for first-round RT-PCR of the TCR CDR3. TCRdb called the multiplex PCR reads again in MiXCR, with one record for every CDR3 protein. The sample yields 660,000 or so distinct CDR3 sequences, about 20% seen once. Germline-derived CDR1 and CDR2 are MNHEY and SMNVEV (reference sequence). The V gene end was trimmed by 6 bases and the J gene end by 10 bases; junction bases not matched to a gene: 3. The CDR3 consists of 11 residues. This clonotype appeared many times. Its specificity is unknown.

The source material was blood. The V call is TRBV27, the J call TRBJ2-1; 7 bases fit TRBD2. This TCR was sampled from a man under 40 with Graves' ophthalmopathy. The chain's CDR3 is CASSGGREQFF. DNA for the CDR3: TGTGCCAGCAGCGGGGGGAGGGAGCAGTTCTTC.